A single sample is the source of the 5 T cell receptor beta chains below, sequenced in a study of T-cell memory formation after mild COVID-19. A single record per CDR3 protein comes from TCRdb applying MiXCR to the 5' RACE reads. The sample includes 400,000 to 500,000 distinct CDR3 sequences, 20% of them seen just once. The sequencing sample was made of PBMCs or a T cell subset sorted from them (not recorded which). These receptors were taken from an adult woman who had mild COVID-19 (a few samples of this study predate the infection). Cell type and time point are not known.

This clonotype appeared a few times. The chain combines TRBV27 with TRBJ2-7; the D gene is possibly TRBD1 (6 bases). Germline CDR1 MNHEY, CDR2 SMNVEV (reference sequence). Deletions cut 4 bases from V and 3 bases from J, with 19 bases between. The CDR3 contains 16 residues. The CDR3 DNA reads as TGTGCCAGCAGTTACTCAGGGGTATCCTACTACTACGAGCAGTACTTC. This codes for CASSYSGVSYYYEQYF.

CDR3 coding DNA: TGTGCCAGCAGCTTGGGTGGAGCGGGGAGCACAGATACGCAGTATTTT. It is translated as CASSLGGAGSTDTQYF. This chain uses TRBV7-2 with TRBJ2-3; 7 nucleotides line up with TRBD2. CDR3 length: 16 amino acids. CDR1 and CDR2 (germline): SGHTA, FQGNSA. Germline trimming cut 3 bases from V and 0 bases from J; bases unmatched to any gene: 6.

V gene TRBV7-9 combines with J gene TRBJ2-1, with 10 bases matching TRBD2. The V and J ends lost 6 bases and 4 bases, in that order; junction bases with no gene match: 9. Germline CDR1 reads SEHNR; CDR2 reads FQNEAQ (reference sequence). This CDR3 is built from 16 residues. CDR3 loop: CASRPPLAGVYNEQFF. CDR3 coding DNA: TGTGCCAGCAGACCGCCCCTAGCGGGGGTTTACAATGAGCAGTTCTTC. Combining the CDR3 with reference TRBV7-9 and TRBJ2-1 gives the whole variable domain DTGVSQNPRHKITKRGQNVTFRCDPISEHNRLYWYRQTLGQGPEFLTYFQNEAQLEKSRLLSDRFSAERPKGSFSTLEIQRTEQGDSAMYLCASRPPLAGVYNEQFFGPGTRLTVL.

The chain carries TRBV3-1 and TRBJ1-2; tentatively, D is TRBD1 (5 bases). Trimming removed 1 base at V and 4 bases at J, with 16 bases between. This CDR3 comprises 16 residues. CDR1 and CDR2 (germline): LGHDT, YNNKEL (reference sequence). The CDR3 nucleotides read TGTGCCAGCAGCCAAGGGGCGGACATCGTTTCCTATGGCTACACCTTC. Protein: CASSQGADIVSYGYTF.

This chain uses TRBV24-1 with TRBJ2-7; TRBD1 might be the D (6 bases). V lost 4 bases, J lost 4 bases, and 22 bases lay in between. CDR1 is KGHDR and CDR2 is SFDVKD in the germline V gene. The CDR3 is made up of 17 amino acids. CDR3 nucleotides: TGTGCCACCAGTGAATCAAATACAGGGAAGAGAGGTTACGAGCAGTACTTC. This translates into CATSESNTGKRGYEQYF.